Shown below are 23 T cell receptor beta chains from a single sample sequenced in a study of cytomegalovirus exposure and HLA in healthy donors (dated by TCRdb to about 2017). The library was produced with the immunoSEQ multiplex PCR assay. For the multiplex PCR, a mixture combining 60 forward primers for TCR Vbeta segments and 13 reverse primers for TCR Jbeta segments was used. TCRdb stores this immuneACCESS table with in-frame sequences only. Part of the clones is absent; in the studies checked, under half of the shortfall reflects unresolved V genes, and no reason is known for the rest. This sample gives about 200,000 clones in total; 75% to 85% of them show up just once. About 2.3% of the sample goes to the ten largest clones. The sample consisted of PBMCs. The receptors here all came from a woman aged 50 to 60 in good health and CMV-seronegative.

The chain joins TRBV27 to TRBJ1-1, with D possibly matching TRBD1 (5 bases). V was shortened by 6 bases and J by 4 bases, with 15 bases between the two germline ends. Germline V gene data show CDR1 as MNHEY and CDR2 as SMNVEV (reference sequence). This CDR3 comprises 14 residues. CDR3 DNA: TGTGCCAGCAGACCTCTTACGGGGGGCACTGAAGCTTTCTTT. Amino acid sequence: CASRPLTGGTEAFF.

This chain connects TRBV28 to TRBJ2-7; D not resolved. Between the trimmed V and J ends, which lost 6 bases and 2 bases, there was a span of 23 bases. The germline gives CDR1 MDHEN, CDR2 SYDVKM. This CDR3 has 17 residues. CDR3 coding DNA: TGTGCCAGCAGCCTTCCCTACCGGGTTTCGCCAACCTACGAGCAGTACTTC. Translated, it gives CASSLPYRVSPTYEQYF.

The rearrangement joins TRBV5-1 to TRBJ1-1; D gene unclear. Per germline, CDR1 SGHRS and CDR2 YFSETQ. Trimming took 4 bases from V and 0 from J, leaving 10 bases between them. This CDR3 region has 14 residues. As DNA, the CDR3 is TGCGCCAGCAGCCCCCTCGGAGTGAACACTGAAGCTTTCTTT. It codes for CASSPLGVNTEAFF.

This clone was observed a single time. The chain is built from TRBV7-2 and TRBJ2-1, with 9 bases fitting TRBD1. The germline gives CDR1 SGHTA, CDR2 FQGNSA. The ends lost 7 bases at V and 10 bases at J; junction bases unmatched: 20. The CDR3 is 17 residues long. DNA of the CDR3: TGTGCCAGCACCCCCCGAGGGGGGACAGGGCCCCCCCGGGAGCAGTTCTTC. Its translation: CASTPRGGTGPPREQFF.

The J gene is TRBJ2-7, the V gene TRBV4-3, with D perhaps matching TRBD2 (6 bases). V was clipped by 3 bases and J by 8 bases, with 17 bases between them. The CDR3 covers 14 residues. CDR1 LGHNA and CDR2 YSLEER come from the germline V gene. The CDR3 region is CASSQGRDSNQQYF. Written as DNA, the CDR3 is TGCGCCAGCAGCCAGGGCCGGGACTCGAATCAGCAGTACTTC.

This clone was counted only a few times. This chain links TRBV7-2 with TRBJ1-3; D is undetermined. The V end lost 4 bases, the J end lost 1 base, and 14 bases lay between the germline ends. From germline, CDR1 is SGHTA and CDR2 FQGNSA. This CDR3 region has 16 residues. CDR3 region: CASSSSSAGSGNTIYF. The CDR3 DNA reads TGTGCCAGCAGCTCCAGTTCCGCGGGTTCTGGAAACACCATATATTTT.

The chain carries TRBV7-9 and TRBJ1-2, with 7 positions matching TRBD1. This CDR3 is built from 13 residues. V lost 5 bases and J lost 7; bases outside the gene matches: 7. In germline, CDR1 is SEHNR, CDR2 FQNEAQ (reference sequence). The CDR3 DNA follows: TGTGCCAGCAGCCCTCGGGACAGCGGTGGCTACACCTTC. Protein: CASSPRDSGGYTF.

The CDR3 DNA is TGCAGCGTAGTAGCGGGAGCGGTGGACATTCAGTACTTC. This translates into CSVVAGAVDIQYF. The V and J genes are TRBV29-1 and TRBJ2-4, with 9 positions matching TRBD2. The V gene end was trimmed by 6 bases and the J gene end by 8 bases; junction bases not matched to a gene: 8. CDR3 size: 13 residues. CDR1 and CDR2 from the germline V gene are SQVTM and ANQGSEA. Looking up the rest from reference TRBV29-1 and TRBJ2-4 gives the full variable domain: SAVISQKPSRDICQRGTSLTIQCQVDSQVTMMFWYRQQPGQSLTLIATANQGSEATYESGFVIDKFPISRPNLTFSTLTVSNMSPEDSSIYLCSVVAGAVDIQYFGAGTRLSVL.

The rearrangement joins TRBV18 to TRBJ2-7; no reliable D call. V gave up 6 bases and J gave up 0 bases, with 9 bases separating them. CDR1 KGHSH and CDR2 LQKENI come from the germline V gene. This CDR3 contains 13 residues. As DNA, the CDR3 is TGTGCCAGCTCGATACAGAGCTCCTACGAGCAGTACTTC. It yields the protein CASSIQSSYEQYF.

Details on this clone: A read error may account for a junction end that differs from germline. The gene calls are TRBV5-4 and TRBJ1-6, with 7 bases identical to TRBD1. This CDR3 contains 17 residues. Germline-derived CDR1 and CDR2 are SGHNT and YYREEE (reference sequence). The CDR3 loop reads CASRLGQPNSYNSPLHF. The CDR3 nucleotides are TGTGCCAGCAGGTTGGGACAGCCGAACTCCTATAATTCACCCCTCCACTTT.

V is TRBV5-1 and J is TRBJ1-1; 7 positions agree with TRBD1. Germline CDR1 reads SGHRS; CDR2 reads YFSETQ. V was clipped by 2 bases and J by 2 bases; unmatched bases: 3. The CDR3 totals 14 residues. CDR3 in amino acids: CASSLRDRNTEAFF. CDR3 DNA: TGCGCCAGCAGCTTAAGGGACAGAAACACTGAAGCTTTCTTT.

The chain employs TRBV28 and TRBJ1-2; D is uncertain. The CDR3 spans 13 residues. Trimming left V 5 bases short and J 5 bases short, with 12 bases between. Looked up from germline, CDR1 is MDHEN and CDR2 is SYDVKM. This CDR3 reads CASSAPPGYGYTF. The CDR3 DNA sequence: TGTGCCAGCAGTGCCCCCCCCGGGTATGGCTACACCTTC.

V and J are TRBV19 and TRBJ2-2, with TRBD2 identical over 13 bases. The V and J ends lost 4 bases and 5 bases, in that order; junction bases with no gene match: 4. This CDR3 has 16 residues. Germline CDR1 and CDR2: LNHDA and SQIVND (reference sequence). DNA of the CDR3: TGTGCCAGTAGTAAACTAGCGGGAGGGGGTACCGGGGAGCTGTTTTTT. Translating it yields CASSKLAGGGTGELFF.

The rearrangement uses TRBV7-6 and TRBJ2-7; weak D call: TRBD2 (5 bases). With 5 bases removed from V and 3 bases from J, the gap between germline ends came to 17 bases. The CDR3 totals 15 residues. CDR1 and CDR2 from the germline V gene are SGHVS and FNYEAQ. This CDR3 reads CASSQGLRGLYEQYF. CDR3 sequence (DNA): TGTGCCAGCAGCCAAGGCCTGCGCGGGCTCTACGAGCAGTACTTC.

The chain joins TRBV15 to TRBJ1-4, with D maybe TRBD1 (5 bases). This CDR3 is built from 15 residues. V gave up 3 bases and J gave up 7 bases, with 15 bases separating them. Germline V gene data show CDR1 as LNHNV and CDR2 as YYDKDF (reference sequence). The DNA for the CDR3 is TGTGCCACCAGCAGGCACTCGGGGGTATCTGAAAAACTGTTTTTT. Protein sequence: CATSRHSGVSEKLFF.

In this sample, this clone turned up once. The V gene is TRBV7-2, the J gene TRBJ1-1; D unclear. This CDR3 has 13 residues. V lost 2 bases, J lost 0 bases, and 4 bases lay in between. The germline V gene has CDR1 SGHTA and CDR2 FQGNSA. CDR3 bases: TGTGCCAGCAGCTTAAGCTTGAACACTGAAGCTTTCTTT. Its protein product is CASSLSLNTEAFF.

This clone was observed once. The chain is built from TRBV29-1 and TRBJ1-2, with D possibly TRBD1 on 5 matching bases. The CDR3 is made up of 13 amino acids. The V end was cut by 1 base, the J end by 1 base, with 7 bases between. Looked up from germline, CDR1 is SQVTM and CDR2 is ANQGSEA. Written as DNA, the CDR3 is TGCAGCGTTGAAGGACAGCATAACTATGGCTACACCTTC. Protein sequence: CSVEGQHNYGYTF.

The genes are TRBV6-5 and TRBJ1-5, with TRBD1 matching over 9 bases. The length of the CDR3 is 15 residues. Germline CDR1 and CDR2: MNHEY and SVGAGI. Trimming took 5 bases from V and 7 from J; bases not matched to a gene: 9. The CDR3 loop is CASSRQGVRGQPQHF. The CDR3 DNA is TGTGCCAGCAGTCGACAGGGGGTCCGTGGGCAGCCCCAGCATTTT.

This chain uses TRBV6-4 with TRBJ1-1; D unclear. Germline CDR1 MRHNA, CDR2 SNTAGT. V was trimmed by 4 bases and J by 1 base, leaving 10 bases between them. The CDR3 totals 14 residues. CDR3 region: CASSALPGNTEAFF. The CDR3 DNA reads TGTGCCAGCAGTGCCTTGCCAGGGAACACTGAAGCTTTCTTT.

The rearrangement uses TRBV28 and TRBJ2-1; 9 bases fit TRBD2. Germline CDR1 and CDR2: MDHEN and SYDVKM. The CDR3 spans 15 residues. V dropped 3 bases and J dropped 5; count of bases not matched to a gene: 5. The CDR3 spells CASSLNSGSNNEQFF. The CDR3, as DNA: TGTGCCAGCAGTTTGAATAGCGGGAGCAACAATGAGCAGTTCTTC.

The V and J genes are TRBV10-1 and TRBJ2-7; 9 bases align to TRBD2. The CDR3 has 15 residues. Unmatched junction bases numbered 16, after V lost 11 bases and J lost 5 bases. Germline V gene sequence: CDR1 WNHNN, CDR2 SYGVQD (reference sequence). The CDR3 sequence: CASSDGASGTNEQYF. Here the CDR3 DNA reads TGCGCCTCCTCCGATGGGGCTAGCGGGACTAACGAGCAGTACTTC.

The chain is built from TRBV5-6 and TRBJ2-3; 14 nucleotides match TRBD2. The length of the CDR3 is 15 residues. Germline loops: CDR1 SGHDT, CDR2 YYEEEE. The trim removed 5 bases at V and 6 bases at J, leaving 5 bases unmatched. The DNA for the CDR3 is TGTGCCAGCAGTTTTCGGACTAGCGGGAGGGATACGCAGTATTTT. It codes for CASSFRTSGRDTQYF.

This clone has more than one count but fewer than ten. The chain recombines TRBV2 with TRBJ1-2, with 9 bases lining up with TRBD1. CDR1 and CDR2 (germline): SNHLY, FYNNEI. The CDR3 length is 14 residues. V was clipped by 5 bases and J by 4 bases; unmatched bases: 5. The CDR3 spells CASSRQGVGYGYTF. The CDR3 DNA follows: TGTGCCAGCAGTCGACAGGGGGTGGGCTATGGCTACACCTTC. The entire variable domain, with the rest obtained from reference TRBV2 and TRBJ1-2, is as follows: EPEVTQTPSHQVTQMGQEVILRCVPISNHLYFYWYRQILGQKVEFLVSFYNNEISEKSEIFDDQFSVERPDGSNFTLKIRSTKLEDSAMYFCASSRQGVGYGYTFGSGTRLTVV.